Below, 30 T cell receptor beta chains from the same sample are listed, as sequenced in a study of regulatory T cells in long-lasting Graves disease. Combining iRepertoire HTBI primers with Arm-PCR of CDR3 regions, the authors built TCR beta libraries. Each CDR3 protein is one row after TCRdb ran MiXCR on the multiplex PCR reads. This table holds hundreds of thousands of distinct CDR3 sequences, less than 20% found once. Described time point: newly diagnosed GD, antithyroid drugs for less than 3 months. RNA extracted from PBMCs served as the sequencing template. The same sample was also studied in work on T cells in Graves' hyperthyroidism and ophthalmopathy.

This specimen was peripheral blood mononuclear cells (PBMCs), taken at new diagnosis, from a patient treated with antithyroid drugs. All receptors come from a woman aged 25 to 39 with Graves disease.

This clonotype was seen many times. V usage is TRBV28 and J usage is TRBJ2-3; D uncertain. The V gene's germline CDR1 is MDHEN and CDR2 SYDVKM. The CDR3 extends over 15 amino acids. V was trimmed by 7 bases and J by 4 bases, leaving 18 bases between them. The chain's CDR3 is CASTPLPPAPDTQYF. The CDR3, as DNA: TGTGCCAGCACTCCGCTCCCTCCCGCCCCAGATACGCAGTATTTT. Using reference TRBV28 and TRBJ2-3 for the parts outside the CDR3, the full variable domain is DVKVTQSSRYLVKRTGEKVFLECVQDMDHENMFWYRQDPGLGLRLIYFSYDVKMKEKGDIPEGYSVSREKKERFSLILESASTNQTSMYLCASTPLPPAPDTQYFGPGTRLTVL.

V and J are TRBV11-2 and TRBJ2-1, with 8 bases lining up with TRBD2. V dropped 5 bases and J dropped 4; count of bases not matched to a gene: 13. Germline CDR1 is SGHAT and CDR2 is FQNNGV. The CDR3 is 17 amino acids. The CDR3 DNA sequence: TGTGCCAGCAGCCTATATCTTTCGGGGGGGGTTTACAATGAGCAGTTCTTC. This codes for CASSLYLSGGVYNEQFF.

Regarding this clonotype: This likely reflects a read error, since a far larger clone is one base away. The rearrangement links TRBV7-9 to TRBJ1-5; D might be TRBD1 (6 bases). The CDR3 sequence is 13 residues long. Germline lookup yields CDR1 SEHNR and CDR2 FQNEAQ (reference sequence). In nucleotides, the CDR3 is TGTGCCAGCAGCACAGACAGGAATCGGCCCCAGCATTTT. This translates into CASSTDRNRPQHF. The variable domain in full, completed from reference TRBV7-9 and TRBJ1-5, reads DTGVSQNPRHKITKRGQNVTFRCDPISEHNRLYWYRQTLGQGPEFLTYFQNEAQLEKSRLLSDRFSAERPKGSFSTLEIQRTEQGDSAMYLCASSTDRNRPQHFGDGTRLSIL.

About this clonotype: This may arise from a read error, as a much more abundant clone is one base away. The V and J genes are TRBV24-1 and TRBJ1-5, with D tentatively TRBD1 (6 bases). Germline CDR1 and CDR2: KGHDR and SFDVKD. The CDR3 has 17 amino acids. V was trimmed by 11 bases and J by 6 bases, leaving 28 bases between them. The CDR3 DNA follows: TGTGCCAGCGTTTGGGGGGGCAGGGGTTGGGGCAGTCAGCCCCAGCATTTT. Protein sequence: CASVWGGRGWGSQPQHF.

This clonotype appeared many times. V and J are TRBV2 and TRBJ2-7; 12 bases map to TRBD2. Germline assignment: CDR1 SNHLY and CDR2 FYNNEI. CDR3 size: 15 residues. V shed 6 bases, J shed 5 bases, and the junction held 8 bases outside the gene matches. The CDR3 region has the DNA TGTGCCAGCAGCCTCCTGACTAGCGGGAGCGACGAGCAGTACTTC. Residues: CASSLLTSGSDEQYF. Full variable domain (rest looked up from reference TRBV2 and TRBJ2-7): EPEVTQTPSHQVTQMGQEVILRCVPISNHLYFYWYRQILGQKVEFLVSFYNNEISEKSEIFDDQFSVERPDGSNFTLKIRSTKLEDSAMYFCASSLLTSGSDEQYFGPGTRLTVT.

There are many counts of this clonotype. V usage is TRBV2 and J usage is TRBJ1-6; D might be TRBD1 (5 bases). Looked up from germline, CDR1 is SNHLY and CDR2 is FYNNEI. The CDR3 loop spans 14 amino acids. V dropped 4 bases and J dropped 7 bases, with 11 bases sitting between them. The chain's CDR3 is CASSGDSKNSPLHF. The CDR3 DNA sequence: TGTGCCAGCAGTGGTGACAGCAAAAATTCACCCCTCCACTTT.

In its sample, this clonotype was seen a few times. The genes are TRBV7-9 and TRBJ2-1, with a possible D match to TRBD1 (6 bases). Germline CDR1 and CDR2: SEHNR and FQNEAQ (reference sequence). The germline V and J ends were trimmed by 5 bases and 8 bases, with 19 bases remaining between them. This CDR3 comprises 15 residues. The CDR3 DNA reads as TGTGCCAGCAGCGCTGGGGACATTGAGAGCGATGAGCAGTTCTTC. The encoded protein is CASSAGDIESDEQFF.

This clonotype occurred a few times. The chain uses TRBV5-1 and TRBJ1-4; 7 bases map to TRBD1. CDR1 is SGHRS, CDR2 YFSETQ, per germline. V shed 8 bases and J 4 bases; nucleotides not matched to a gene: 5. The CDR3 runs 13 residues. CDR3 loop: CASEGASNEKLFF. Here the CDR3 DNA reads TGCGCCAGTGAGGGGGCTAGTAATGAAAAACTGTTTTTT.

This clonotype has a handful of counts. CDR3 amino acids: CASSEYGARQPQHF. The CDR3 bases are TGTGCCAGCAGTGAATATGGGGCACGACAGCCCCAGCATTTT. The chain employs TRBV25-1 and TRBJ1-5; possibly TRBD1 for D (5 bases). This CDR3 has 14 residues. Trimming shortened V by 0 bases and J by 7 bases, and 10 bases separated the two germline ends. Germline V gene data show CDR1 as MGHDK and CDR2 as SYGVNS.

This clonotype showed up just once. The chain links TRBV18 to TRBJ2-7; D is undetermined. CDR3 length: 13 residues. Trimming stripped 6 bases from V and 6 bases from J, with 15 bases between. The germline gives CDR1 KGHSH, CDR2 LQKENI. CDR3: CASSPVGISEQYF. The DNA for the CDR3 is TGTGCCAGCTCGCCGGTGGGTATAAGCGAGCAGTACTTC.

The chain is built from TRBV18 and TRBJ2-5; D gene unclear. There are 13 residues in the CDR3. Between the trimmed V and J ends, which lost 5 bases and 4 bases, there was a span of 11 bases. The germline V gene encodes CDR1 KGHSH and CDR2 LQKENI. As DNA, the CDR3 is TGTGCCAGCTCAAACGGCATGATAGAGACCCAGTACTTC. Protein product: CASSNGMIETQYF.

The chain joins TRBV5-6 to TRBJ2-3; 9 nucleotides agree with TRBD2. This CDR3 has 19 amino acids. Trimming removed 1 base from V and 0 bases from J; junction bases left unmatched: 12. Germline-derived CDR1 and CDR2 are SGHDT and YYEEEE. CDR3: CASSLFLAGEPTSTDTQYF. The CDR3 coding sequence is TGTGCCAGCAGCTTGTTTTTAGCGGGAGAACCGACTAGCACAGATACGCAGTATTTT.

In this sample, this clonotype turned up many times. The rearrangement joins TRBV30 to TRBJ2-2, with unresolved D. The CDR3 loop spans 11 amino acids. The germline V gene encodes CDR1 GTSNPN and CDR2 SVGIG (reference sequence). The V end was cut by 5 bases, the J end by 7 bases, with 8 bases between. The CDR3 DNA reads TGTGCCTGGTCTTGGGGCGGGGAGCTGTTTTTT. Amino acids: CAWSWGGELFF.

This clonotype was found a few times. This rearrangement joins TRBV2 to TRBJ2-6; the D is unclear. V lost 4 bases to trimming and J lost 0 bases, with 10 bases between them. This CDR3 comprises 16 residues. In germline, CDR1 is SNHLY, CDR2 FYNNEI. As DNA, the CDR3 is TGTGCCAGCAGTGTGTTACCAAGCTCTGGGGCCAACGTCCTGACTTTC. Translation: CASSVLPSSGANVLTF. Full variable domain (rest looked up from reference TRBV2 and TRBJ2-6): EPEVTQTPSHQVTQMGQEVILRCVPISNHLYFYWYRQILGQKVEFLVSFYNNEISEKSEIFDDQFSVERPDGSNFTLKIRSTKLEDSAMYFCASSVLPSSGANVLTFGAGSRLTVL.

In its sample, this clonotype was seen many times. V is TRBV29-1 and J is TRBJ2-1; 8 nucleotides agree with TRBD2. Germline V gene lookup returns CDR1 SQVTM and CDR2 ANQGSEA. J was trimmed by 7 bases and V by 7 bases; bases with no gene match: 9. The CDR3 totals 13 residues. As DNA, the CDR3 is TGCAGCGCCGAAGCGGGAGTCAGAAATGAGCAGTTCTTC. Translation: CSAEAGVRNEQFF.

Turning to this clonotype: Being one base from a much bigger clone, this may be a read error. The chain joins TRBV6-2 or TRBV6-3 to TRBJ2-4, with D hard to call. V lost 5 bases and J 13 bases, leaving 24 bases between the germline ends. The CDR3 loop spans 15 amino acids. The germline V gene encodes CDR1 MNHEY and CDR2 SVGEGT. The CDR3 sequence is CASSPRPKGIENQYF. The CDR3 DNA is TGTGCCAGCAGTCCGAGACCCAAGGGCATTGAGAACCAGTACTTC.

This clonotype appeared a few times. V gene TRBV5-1 combines with J gene TRBJ1-2, with 7 bases aligning to TRBD1. This CDR3 region has 17 residues. CDR1 and CDR2 from the germline V gene are SGHRS and YFSETQ. The trim removed 0 bases at V and 8 bases at J, leaving 16 bases unmatched. CDR3 residues: CASSLARGQTSTGGYTF. Here the CDR3 DNA reads TGCGCCAGCAGCTTGGCCCGGGGACAGACGTCGACGGGGGGCTACACCTTC.

This clonotype was seen repeatedly, ten times or more. The V gene is TRBV27, the J gene TRBJ1-2; weak D call: TRBD1 (6 bases). Trimming stripped 6 bases from V and 2 bases from J, with 16 bases between. This CDR3 has 15 residues. Germline CDR1 MNHEY, CDR2 SMNVEV (reference sequence). The CDR3 reads CASSPGGGFNYGYTF. As DNA, the CDR3 is TGTGCCAGCAGCCCGGGGGGCGGGTTCAACTATGGCTACACCTTC.

The V gene is TRBV7-3, the J gene TRBJ2-5; TRBD1 matches at 10 bases. The CDR3 extends over 15 amino acids. The V gene end was trimmed by 4 bases and the J gene end by 1 base; junction bases not matched to a gene: 3. The germline CDR1 and CDR2 sequences are SGHTA and FQGTGA. The CDR3 nucleotides are TGTGCCAGCAGCTACGGACAGGGGGGCCAAGAGACCCAGTACTTC. Amino acids: CASSYGQGGQETQYF.

This clonotype was recorded a few times. This sequence joins TRBV5-5 and TRBJ2-1; D perhaps matches TRBD2 (6 bases). This CDR3 is built from 14 residues. Trimming took 3 bases from V and 7 from J, leaving 14 bases between them. Germline CDR1 reads SGHKS; CDR2 reads YYEKEE (reference sequence). As DNA, the CDR3 is TGTGCCAGCAGCTGGGACCCCGGGGGAAATGAGCAGTTCTTC. Its translation is CASSWDPGGNEQFF. The variable domain in full, completed from reference TRBV5-5 and TRBJ2-1, reads DAGVTQSPTHLIKTRGQQVTLRCSPISGHKSVSWYQQVLGQGPQFIFQYYEKEERGRGNFPDRFSARQFPNYSSELNVNALLLGDSALYLCASSWDPGGNEQFFGPGTRLTVL.

The rearrangement joins TRBV27 to TRBJ2-7; D assignment may be TRBD1 or TRBD2 (5 bases each). The V and J ends lost 2 bases and 2 bases respectively, with 10 bases between them. CDR1 and CDR2 from the germline V gene are MNHEY and SMNVEV (reference sequence). The CDR3 consists of 14 residues. CDR3 sequence (DNA): TGTGCCAGCAGTTTAAAGGGGACCACCTACGAGCAGTACTTC. Its protein product is CASSLKGTTYEQYF.

The V and J genes are TRBV7-9 and TRBJ2-4, with TRBD1 matching over 7 bases. The CDR3 contains 16 residues. V dropped 5 bases and J dropped 0; count of bases not matched to a gene: 7. Germline V gives CDR1 SEHNR, CDR2 FQNEAQ (reference sequence). The CDR3 protein is CASSRTGSLAKNIQYF. CDR3 bases: TGTGCCAGCAGCCGGACAGGTAGCCTAGCCAAAAACATTCAGTACTTC.

This clonotype was detected ten times or more. This chain joins TRBV5-1 and TRBJ2-3; 13 nucleotides align to TRBD2. Trimming took 1 base from V and 5 from J; bases not matched to a gene: 4. CDR3 length: 16 residues. Germline CDR1 and CDR2: SGHRS and YFSETQ. The CDR3 protein is CASSLRTSGREDTQYF. In nucleotides, the CDR3 is TGCGCCAGCAGCTTGAGGACTAGCGGGAGAGAAGATACGCAGTATTTT.

This clonotype has ten or more counts. The chain has TRBV30 and TRBJ1-6; no clear D. Trimming shortened V by 0 bases and J by 10 bases, and 16 bases separated the two germline ends. Germline-derived CDR1 and CDR2 are GTSNPN and SVGIG (reference sequence). CDR3 size: 15 residues. The CDR3 DNA sequence: TGTGCCTGGAGTGTAGAGGCGTTACCCACGTCACCCCTCCACTTT. As protein: CAWSVEALPTSPLHF.

At least ten counts were recorded for this clonotype. The chain uses TRBV12-3 or TRBV12-4 and TRBJ1-2, with D perhaps matching TRBD1 (6 bases). CDR3 length: 16 amino acids. The germline V and J ends were trimmed by 1 base and 4 bases, with 16 bases remaining between them. The CDR3 region has the DNA TGTGCCAGCAGTTTAGTCGGACAGAAGCTTTTCTATGGCTACACCTTC. It translates to CASSLVGQKLFYGYTF.

This clonotype showed up just a few times. The chain employs TRBV7-9 and TRBJ2-3; tentatively, D is TRBD1 or TRBD2 (5 bases each). Per germline, CDR1 SEHNR and CDR2 FQNEAQ (reference sequence). The CDR3 totals 16 residues. The germline V and J ends were trimmed by 0 bases and 2 bases, with 12 bases remaining between them. CDR3 nucleotides: TGTGCCAGCAGCTTAGCGCACGGGGCAGACACAGATACGCAGTATTTT. This translates into CASSLAHGADTDTQYF.

This clonotype was found many times. The V gene is TRBV6-1, the J gene TRBJ2-2, with a tentative D call TRBD1 (5 bases). Germline V gene lookup returns CDR1 MNHNS and CDR2 SASEGT. The CDR3 contains 14 residues. V was cut by 8 bases and J by 7 bases, with 17 bases left in between. CDR3 region: CASYPGYMNGELFF. The CDR3 DNA is TGTGCCAGCTATCCAGGGTATATGAACGGGGAGCTGTTTTTT.

The chain links TRBV15 to TRBJ2-1; the match to TRBD2 covers 10 bases. V lost 0 bases, J lost 8 bases, and 4 bases stayed unmatched. The CDR3 is 15 amino acids. Germline CDR1 reads LNHNV; CDR2 reads YYDKDF (reference sequence). Here the CDR3 DNA reads TGTGCCACCAGCAGAGATCTAGCGGGAGTCGATGAGCAGTTCTTC. It specifies CATSRDLAGVDEQFF.

The J gene is TRBJ1-1, the V gene TRBV20-1; the D gene is possibly TRBD1 (6 bases). V lost 4 bases to trimming and J lost 2 bases, with 14 bases between them. CDR3 length equals 14 residues. Germline loops: CDR1 DFQATT, CDR2 SNEGSKA (reference sequence). CDR3 in amino acids: CSANYPGQNTEAFF. CDR3 coding DNA: TGCAGTGCTAACTACCCGGGACAAAACACTGAAGCTTTCTTT.

This clonotype was seen at least ten times. V gene TRBV11-2 combines with J gene TRBJ2-1; 9 bases are a match to TRBD2. V dropped 4 bases and J dropped 0; count of bases not matched to a gene: 1. Germline V gives CDR1 SGHAT, CDR2 FQNNGV. The CDR3 is made up of 15 amino acids. The CDR3 coding sequence is TGTGCCAGCAGCTCGGGACTAGCCTCCTACAATGAGCAGTTCTTC. Translation: CASSSGLASYNEQFF.